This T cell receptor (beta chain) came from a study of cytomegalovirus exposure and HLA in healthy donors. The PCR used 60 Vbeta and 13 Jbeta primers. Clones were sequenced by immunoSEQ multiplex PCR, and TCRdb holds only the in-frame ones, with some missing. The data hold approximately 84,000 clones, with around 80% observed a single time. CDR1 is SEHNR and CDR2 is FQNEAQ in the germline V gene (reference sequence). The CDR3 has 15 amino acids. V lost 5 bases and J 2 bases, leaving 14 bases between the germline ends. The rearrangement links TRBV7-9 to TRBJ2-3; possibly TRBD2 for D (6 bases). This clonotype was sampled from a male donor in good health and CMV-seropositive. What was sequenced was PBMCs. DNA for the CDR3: TGTGCCAGCAGCCTAAGAGCGGGTTACACAGATACGCAGTATTTT. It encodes CASSLRAGYTDTQYF.